This TCR beta chain was captured in a study of T cell repertoires in cytomegalovirus infection. This clonotype was counted ten times or more. Its antigen is undetermined. Germline V gene sequence: CDR1 SGHTA, CDR2 FQGNSA. V dropped 8 bases and J dropped 1 base, with 11 bases sitting between them. The CDR3 has 13 amino acids. From the reads, TCRdb called clonotypes with MiXCR, one entry per CDR3 protein. Of about 83,000 distinct CDR3 sequences in the sample, 25% to 30% were seen once. The source of this sequence is a human donor in good health (CMV status not recorded). Some clones in this sample may be carry-over from other donors' samples. Material: CD8+ T cells from cultured PBMCs, obtained from culture after CMV antigen stimulation. This sequence joins TRBV7-2 and TRBJ1-1; TRBD1 is a possible D gene (5 bases). The CDR3 DNA follows: TGTGCCAGCGCAAAGGGGAGGAACACTGAAGCTTTCTTT. It encodes CASAKGRNTEAFF.